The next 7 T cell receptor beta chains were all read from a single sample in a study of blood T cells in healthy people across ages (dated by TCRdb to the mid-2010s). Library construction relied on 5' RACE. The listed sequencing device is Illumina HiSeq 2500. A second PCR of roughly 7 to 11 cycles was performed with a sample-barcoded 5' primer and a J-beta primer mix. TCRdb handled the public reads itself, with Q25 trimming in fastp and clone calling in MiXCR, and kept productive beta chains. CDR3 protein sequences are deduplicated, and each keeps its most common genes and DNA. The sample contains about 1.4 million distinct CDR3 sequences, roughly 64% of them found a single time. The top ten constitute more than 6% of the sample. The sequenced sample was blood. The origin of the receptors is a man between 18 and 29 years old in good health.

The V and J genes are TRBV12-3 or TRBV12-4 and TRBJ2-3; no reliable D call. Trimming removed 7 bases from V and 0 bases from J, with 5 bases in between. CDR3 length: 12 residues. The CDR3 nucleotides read TGTGCCAGCAAGGACAGCACAGATACGCAGTATTTT. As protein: CASKDSTDTQYF.

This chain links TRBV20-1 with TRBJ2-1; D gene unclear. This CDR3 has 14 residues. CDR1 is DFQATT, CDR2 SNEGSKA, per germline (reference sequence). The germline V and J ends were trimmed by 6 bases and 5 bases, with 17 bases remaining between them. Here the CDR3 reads CSASPPKEDNEQFF. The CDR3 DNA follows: TGCAGTGCATCGCCTCCGAAGGAAGACAATGAGCAGTTCTTC.

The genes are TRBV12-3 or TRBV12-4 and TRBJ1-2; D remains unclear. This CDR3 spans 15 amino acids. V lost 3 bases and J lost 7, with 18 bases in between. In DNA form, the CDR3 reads TGTGCCAGCAGTTTTATTTTGCGGGAAGTTCGTGGCTACACCTTC. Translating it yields CASSFILREVRGYTF.

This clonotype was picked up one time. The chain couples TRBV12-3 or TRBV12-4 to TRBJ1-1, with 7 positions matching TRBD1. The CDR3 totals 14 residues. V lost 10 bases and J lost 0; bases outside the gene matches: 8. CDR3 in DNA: TGTGCCACAGGGGGTGTCGATATGAACACTGAAGCTTTCTTT. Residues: CATGGVDMNTEAFF.

For the CDR3, the DNA is TGTGCCAGCAGCCAGGCAGGACAGGGGAATGAGCAGTTCTTC. It yields the protein CASSQAGQGNEQFF. The rearrangement links TRBV7-9 to TRBJ2-1, with TRBD1 identical over 9 bases. This CDR3 comprises 14 residues. J was trimmed by 7 bases and V by 5 bases; bases with no gene match: 6. Germline V gene lookup returns CDR1 SEHNR and CDR2 FQNEAQ (reference sequence).

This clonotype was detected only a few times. The CDR3 loop is CASSEYGGARLDTQYF. The CDR3 bases are TGTGCCAGCAGTGAATATGGTGGGGCCAGGTTGGATACGCAGTATTTT. V and J are TRBV25-1 and TRBJ2-3; weak D call: TRBD1 (5 bases). CDR1 is MGHDK and CDR2 is SYGVNS in the germline V gene. This CDR3 region has 16 residues. V was pared by 0 bases and J by 6 bases, with 16 bases between.

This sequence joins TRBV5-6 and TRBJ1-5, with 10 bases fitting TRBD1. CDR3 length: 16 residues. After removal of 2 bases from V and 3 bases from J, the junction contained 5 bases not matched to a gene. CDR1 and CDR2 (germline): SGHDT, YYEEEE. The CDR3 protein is CASSLIDRGLNQPQHF. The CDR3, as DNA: TGTGCCAGCAGCTTAATCGACAGGGGGCTCAATCAGCCCCAGCATTTT.